This T cell receptor beta chain originates from a study of radiotherapy plus CTLA-4 blockade in lung cancer (dated by TCRdb to between 2018 and 2020). With respect to the entire study: Among the enrolled patients, about 19% had an objective response, and 25% to 35% reached disease control. Overall study outcomes, separate from this receptor: The strongest predictors of response were reported to be early dynamic shifts in blood T cell clones along with a rise in serum interferon-beta following radiation. TCR clones derived from tumors expanded in peripheral blood after treatment with radiotherapy and ipilimumab.

A single count supports this clone. No antigen is known for it. A read error may produce the germline difference seen at one junction end. Preparation of the library involved the immunoSEQ multiplex PCR assay. TCRdb provides this immuneACCESS table in a form limited to in-frame rearrangements. Some clones are lacking; in checked studies, under half of them reflect an unresolved V gene, and why the rest are absent is not known. Across this sample there are approximately 98,000 clones, with more than 75% seen only once. The ten largest clonotypes hold nearly 3.5% of the sample. CDR3 length: 11 amino acids, cysteine to phenylalanine. Only the CDR3 part of the read is kept: 33 bases, read in frame from the first base. CDR1 and CDR2 are drawn from the germline V gene (reference sequence): LNHDA, SQIVND. The study tested focal radiation therapy combined with CTLA-4 blockade (ipilimumab) in patients with chemo-refractory metastatic non-small-cell lung cancer.

The V and J genes are TRBV19 and TRBJ1-1; the D gene is possibly TRBD1, with 5 bases matching. The material was peripheral blood, obtained from a patient treated with radiotherapy plus ipilimumab. This clonotype was sampled from a human donor with non-small cell lung cancer who had a partial response to radiotherapy plus ipilimumab. This receptor has the CDR3 CASSPGEERVF. The sequenced DNA: TGTGCCAGTAGTCCGGGGGAAGAGAGGGTATTT.